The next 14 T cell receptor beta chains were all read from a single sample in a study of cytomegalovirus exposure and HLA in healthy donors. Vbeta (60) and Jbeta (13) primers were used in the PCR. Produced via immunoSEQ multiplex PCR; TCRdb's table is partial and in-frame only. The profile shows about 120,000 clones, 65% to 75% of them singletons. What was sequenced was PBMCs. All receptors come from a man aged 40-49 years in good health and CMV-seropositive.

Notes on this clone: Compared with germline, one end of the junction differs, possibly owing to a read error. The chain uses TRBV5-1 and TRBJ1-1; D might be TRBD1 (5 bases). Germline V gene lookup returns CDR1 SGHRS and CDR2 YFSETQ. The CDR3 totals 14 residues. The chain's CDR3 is CASAKTEFDPDKAF. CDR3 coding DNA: TGCGCCAGCGCCAAGACAGAATTCGACCCGGACAAAGCCTTT.

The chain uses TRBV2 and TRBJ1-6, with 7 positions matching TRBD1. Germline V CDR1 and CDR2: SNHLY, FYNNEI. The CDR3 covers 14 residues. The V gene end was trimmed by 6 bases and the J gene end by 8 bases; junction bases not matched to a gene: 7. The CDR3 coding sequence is TGTGCCAGCAGAGACAGGGTTAGAGATTCACCCCTCCACTTT. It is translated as CASRDRVRDSPLHF. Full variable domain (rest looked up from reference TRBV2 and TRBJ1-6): EPEVTQTPSHQVTQMGQEVILRCVPISNHLYFYWYRQILGQKVEFLVSFYNNEISEKSEIFDDQFSVERPDGSNFTLKIRSTKLEDSAMYFCASRDRVRDSPLHFGNGTRLTVT.

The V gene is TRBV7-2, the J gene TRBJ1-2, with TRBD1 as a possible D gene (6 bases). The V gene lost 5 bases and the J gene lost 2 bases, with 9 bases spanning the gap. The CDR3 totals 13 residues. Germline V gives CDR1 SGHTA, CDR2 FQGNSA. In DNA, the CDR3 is TGTGCCAGCAGCCGGGACAAGAACTATGGCTACACCTTC. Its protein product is CASSRDKNYGYTF.

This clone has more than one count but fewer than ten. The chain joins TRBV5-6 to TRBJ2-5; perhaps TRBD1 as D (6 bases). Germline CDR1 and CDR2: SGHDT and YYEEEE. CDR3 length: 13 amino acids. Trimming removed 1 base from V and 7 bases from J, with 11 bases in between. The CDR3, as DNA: TGTGCCAGCAGCTTGCAAGGGGGTGGGACCCAGTACTTC. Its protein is CASSLQGGGTQYF.

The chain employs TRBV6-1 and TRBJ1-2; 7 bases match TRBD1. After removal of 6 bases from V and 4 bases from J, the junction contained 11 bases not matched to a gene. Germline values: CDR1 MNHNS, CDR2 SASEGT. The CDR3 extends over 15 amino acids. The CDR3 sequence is CASRKLGDSTYGYTF. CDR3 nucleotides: TGTGCCAGCAGGAAGTTAGGGGACAGTACCTATGGCTACACCTTC.

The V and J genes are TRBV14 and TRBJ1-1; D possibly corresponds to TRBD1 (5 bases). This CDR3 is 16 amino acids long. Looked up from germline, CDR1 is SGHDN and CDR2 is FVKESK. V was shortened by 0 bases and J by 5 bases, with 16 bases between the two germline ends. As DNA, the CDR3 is TGTGCCAGCAGCCAAGAAGACGGGGGACTTGGGACTGAAGCTTTCTTT. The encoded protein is CASSQEDGGLGTEAFF.

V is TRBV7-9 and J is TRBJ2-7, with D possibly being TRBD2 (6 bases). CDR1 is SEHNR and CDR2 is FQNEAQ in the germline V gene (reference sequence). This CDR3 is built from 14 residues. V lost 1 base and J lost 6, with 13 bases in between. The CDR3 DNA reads TGTGCCAGCAGCTTAGTCGGGGGAATCTCCGAGCAGTACTTC. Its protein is CASSLVGGISEQYF.

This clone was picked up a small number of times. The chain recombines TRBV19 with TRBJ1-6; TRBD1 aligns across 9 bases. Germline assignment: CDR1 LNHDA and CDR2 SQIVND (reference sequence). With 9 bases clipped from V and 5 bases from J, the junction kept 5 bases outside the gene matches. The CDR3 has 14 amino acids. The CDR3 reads CASRDRVNNSPLHF. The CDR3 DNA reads TGTGCCAGCAGGGACAGGGTAAATAATTCACCCCTCCACTTT.

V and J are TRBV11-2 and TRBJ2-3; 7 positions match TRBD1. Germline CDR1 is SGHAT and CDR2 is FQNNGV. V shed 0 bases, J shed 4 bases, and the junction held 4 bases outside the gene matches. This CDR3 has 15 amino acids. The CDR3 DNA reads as TGTGCCAGCAGCTTAGACAGGGGGTCTTCAGATACGCAGTATTTT. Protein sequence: CASSLDRGSSDTQYF.

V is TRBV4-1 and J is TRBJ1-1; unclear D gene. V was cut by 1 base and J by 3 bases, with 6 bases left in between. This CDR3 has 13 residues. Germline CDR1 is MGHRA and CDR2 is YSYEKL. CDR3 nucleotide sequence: TGCGCCAGCAGCCAAGCCTCGTACACTGAAGCTTTCTTT. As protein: CASSQASYTEAFF.

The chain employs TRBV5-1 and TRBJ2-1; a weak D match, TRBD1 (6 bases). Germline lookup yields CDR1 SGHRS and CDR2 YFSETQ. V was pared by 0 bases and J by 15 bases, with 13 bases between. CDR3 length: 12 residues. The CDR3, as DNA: TGCGCCAGCAGCTTGGTGGGCAGGGGTCGGTTCTTC. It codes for CASSLVGRGRFF.

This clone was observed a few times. Here the CDR3 reads CASSSRQGIETQYF. The CDR3 region has the DNA TGTGCCAGCAGCAGCCGACAGGGTATAGAGACCCAGTACTTC. The chain joins TRBV9 to TRBJ2-5; 7 bases are shared with TRBD1. This CDR3 is 14 amino acids long. From germline, CDR1 is SGDLS and CDR2 YYNGEE. Trimming at V came to 4 bases and at J to 4 bases, leaving 7 bases not matched to a gene.

The CDR3 sequence: CSTGQGVEKAFF. CDR3 bases: TGCAGTACCGGACAGGGAGTGGAGAAAGCTTTCTTT. The chain is built from TRBV29-1 and TRBJ1-1, with TRBD1 identical over 8 bases. From germline, CDR1 is SQVTM and CDR2 ANQGSEA. The CDR3 spans 12 residues.

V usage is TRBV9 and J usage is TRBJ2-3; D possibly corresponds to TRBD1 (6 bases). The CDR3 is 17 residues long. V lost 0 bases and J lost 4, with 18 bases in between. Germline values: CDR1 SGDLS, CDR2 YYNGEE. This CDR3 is CASSVDSGSSGADTQYF. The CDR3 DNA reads TGTGCCAGCAGCGTAGACTCTGGCTCCTCAGGGGCAGATACGCAGTATTTT.